What follows are 30 T cell receptor beta chains derived from one specimen sequenced in a study of T cells after yellow fever vaccination. In TCRdb, the 5' RACE reads were re-called with MiXCR into one record per CDR3 protein. The data hold around 340,000 distinct CDR3 sequences, with over 8% observed a single time. The sequences come from PBMCs, collected on the day of the first yellow fever vaccination. The receptors come from a man in his late teens or twenties who received the YFV17D yellow fever vaccine.

A few counts support this clonotype. This chain links TRBV7-9 with TRBJ2-1; D gene ambiguous. Germline CDR1 SEHNR, CDR2 FQNEAQ (reference sequence). V was shortened by 5 bases and J by 7 bases, with 9 bases between the two germline ends. The CDR3 has 12 residues. Here the CDR3 reads CASSRLPNEQFF. The DNA of the CDR3 is TGTGCCAGCAGCCGCCTCCCTAATGAGCAGTTCTTC.

This clonotype was observed a few times. This chain connects TRBV10-3 to TRBJ2-3; tentatively, D is TRBD1 or TRBD2 (6 bases each). V lost 6 bases and J lost 5, with 9 bases in between. The CDR3 spans 12 residues. Looked up from germline, CDR1 is ENHRY and CDR2 is SYGVKD. The CDR3 loop reads CAIREGVDTQYF. CDR3 DNA sequence: TGTGCCATCAGGGAGGGGGTAGATACGCAGTATTTT.

V usage is TRBV15 and J usage is TRBJ1-2, with a possible D match to TRBD1 (5 bases). This CDR3 is 15 amino acids long. With 4 bases removed from V and 0 bases from J, the gap between germline ends came to 12 bases. CDR1 and CDR2 from the germline V gene are LNHNV and YYDKDF (reference sequence). CDR3 loop: CATSIPGTANYGYTF. The CDR3 DNA sequence: TGTGCCACCAGCATCCCAGGGACCGCTAACTATGGCTACACCTTC. The full variable domain, rest sourced from reference TRBV15 and TRBJ1-2, is DAMVIQNPRYQVTQFGKPVTLSCSQTLNHNVMYWYQQKSSQAPKLLFHYYDKDFNNEADTPDNFQSRRPNTSFCFLDIRSPGLGDTAMYLCATSIPGTANYGYTFGSGTRLTVV.

This clonotype has a count of ten or more. The chain's CDR3 is CSVGGATGISYGYTF. CDR3 DNA: TGCAGCGTTGGAGGGGCAACAGGGATTTCCTATGGCTACACCTTC. The V and J genes are TRBV29-1 and TRBJ1-2, with a weak D call TRBD1 (6 bases). CDR1 is SQVTM, CDR2 ANQGSEA, per germline. With 4 bases removed from V and 4 bases from J, the gap between germline ends came to 19 bases. CDR3 size: 15 residues.

This chain connects TRBV7-9 to TRBJ1-1; D unresolved. This CDR3 has 11 residues. Per germline, CDR1 SEHNR and CDR2 FQNEAQ (reference sequence). V lost 1 base and J 7 bases, leaving 4 bases between the germline ends. The CDR3 DNA follows: TGTGCCAGCAGCTTAGTGCGTGAAGCTTTCTTT. Translated: CASSLVREAFF.

V usage is TRBV11-2 and J usage is TRBJ2-3; 9 bases align to TRBD2. The germline V gene encodes CDR1 SGHAT and CDR2 FQNNGV. The trim removed 1 base at V and 4 bases at J, leaving 12 bases unmatched. CDR3 length: 18 amino acids. The CDR3 nucleotides read TGTGCCAGCAGCTTAGTTCCCCCCTTAGCGGGGGCGGCAGATACGCAGTATTTT. Translated: CASSLVPPLAGAADTQYF. The whole variable domain, filled in from reference TRBV11-2 and TRBJ2-3, reads EAGVAQSPRYKIIEKRQSVAFWCNPISGHATLYWYQQILGQGPKLLIQFQNNGVVDDSQLPKDRFSAERLKGVDSTLKIQPAKLEDSAVYLCASSLVPPLAGAADTQYFGPGTRLTVL.

The V call is TRBV12-3 or TRBV12-4, the J call TRBJ1-1; D is undetermined. This CDR3 has 12 residues. V dropped 8 bases and J dropped 4 bases, with 11 bases sitting between them. CDR3 protein: CASGRVITEAFF. For the CDR3, the DNA is TGTGCCAGCGGACGGGTAATCACTGAAGCTTTCTTT.

This clonotype was observed a handful of times. The chain joins TRBV19 to TRBJ2-1; D is unclear. The germline V gene has CDR1 LNHDA and CDR2 SQIVND (reference sequence). The CDR3 sequence is 15 residues long. Deletions cut 9 bases from V and 0 bases from J, with 15 bases between. The CDR3 DNA reads as TGTGCCAGCCGAAAGTCGATCAACTCCTACAATGAGCAGTTCTTC. Its translation: CASRKSINSYNEQFF.

Only a few counts were recorded for this clonotype. The chain is built from TRBV20-1 and TRBJ2-1; TRBD1 is a possible D gene (6 bases). Trimming removed 3 bases from V and 10 bases from J, with 13 bases in between. CDR1 and CDR2 (germline): DFQATT, SNEGSKA (reference sequence). The CDR3 extends over 12 amino acids. The CDR3 is CSASPTGWEQFF. The CDR3 DNA is TGCAGTGCTAGCCCCACAGGGTGGGAGCAGTTCTTC.

This clonotype occurred many times. The chain uses TRBV29-1 and TRBJ2-2, with D possibly TRBD1 on 6 matching bases. The V gene's germline CDR1 is SQVTM and CDR2 ANQGSEA. The CDR3 runs 13 residues. V shed 7 bases and J shed 3 bases, with 12 bases lying between them. CDR3 sequence: CSAKDSYTGELFF. CDR3 sequence (DNA): TGCAGCGCCAAGGACAGTTACACCGGGGAGCTGTTTTTT.

J is TRBJ1-1 and V is TRBV5-1; D uncertain. Germline V gives CDR1 SGHRS, CDR2 YFSETQ. This CDR3 spans 14 amino acids. Deletions cut 4 bases from V and 5 bases from J, with 15 bases between. Here the CDR3 reads CASSLNGVYTEAFF. DNA for the CDR3: TGCGCCAGCAGCCTGAACGGGGTTTATACTGAAGCTTTCTTT.

The gene calls are TRBV5-1 and TRBJ2-5; D is possibly TRBD2 (6 bases). V gave up 4 bases and J gave up 5 bases, with 15 bases separating them. The CDR3 covers 14 residues. CDR1 is SGHRS and CDR2 is YFSETQ in the germline V gene. DNA of the CDR3: TGCGCCAGCAGCGGCGGGACGCTCCGGGAGACCCAGTACTTC. Protein sequence: CASSGGTLRETQYF.

This chain uses TRBV20-1 with TRBJ2-5, with 8 bases fitting TRBD1. V dropped 4 bases and J dropped 7; count of bases not matched to a gene: 8. CDR1 and CDR2 from the germline V gene are DFQATT and SNEGSKA (reference sequence). This CDR3 comprises 13 residues. The CDR3 nucleotides are TGCAGTGCTAACCCAGACAGGGGCCGGACCCAGTACTTC. Its protein product is CSANPDRGRTQYF.

This clonotype was seen at least ten times. This rearrangement joins TRBV14 to TRBJ1-1; possibly TRBD1 for D (5 bases). This CDR3 is built from 14 residues. In germline, CDR1 is SGHDN, CDR2 FVKESK. The V gene lost 4 bases and the J gene lost 3 bases, with 12 bases spanning the gap. The CDR3 loop reads CASSPKGMYTEAFF. Written as DNA, the CDR3 is TGTGCCAGCAGCCCAAAGGGGATGTACACTGAAGCTTTCTTT.

The chain recombines TRBV5-6 with TRBJ2-1, with D possibly TRBD2 on 6 matching bases. CDR3 size: 18 residues. The V end lost 6 bases, the J end lost 5 bases, and 27 bases lay between the germline ends. Germline CDR1 reads SGHDT; CDR2 reads YYEEEE. The CDR3 region is CASIELGGGGFRHNEQFF. In DNA, the CDR3 is TGTGCCAGCATCGAGTTGGGGGGTGGAGGGTTTAGGCACAATGAGCAGTTCTTC.

In its sample, this clonotype was seen a few times. The chain has TRBV6-1 and TRBJ2-3, with TRBD1 identical over 8 bases. The V gene end was trimmed by 6 bases and the J gene end by 4 bases; junction bases not matched to a gene: 9. There are 15 residues in the CDR3. Germline V CDR1 and CDR2: MNHNS, SASEGT. The CDR3: CASSATGVWADTQYF. CDR3 in DNA: TGTGCCAGCAGCGCGACAGGGGTATGGGCAGATACGCAGTATTTT.

This clonotype came up many times. The gene calls are TRBV4-1 and TRBJ2-7; no firm D call. Germline CDR1 and CDR2: MGHRA and YSYEKL. Trimming removed 0 bases from V and 0 bases from J, with 9 bases in between. The length of the CDR3 is 15 residues. The CDR3: CASSQEWFSSYEQYF. The CDR3 DNA is TGCGCCAGCAGCCAAGAATGGTTTAGCTCCTACGAGCAGTACTTC.

This clonotype turned up a few times. The chain is built from TRBV4-3 and TRBJ2-7; D tentatively fits TRBD1 or TRBD2 (5 bases each). V lost 4 bases, J lost 0 bases, and 25 bases lay in between. Germline V gene lookup returns CDR1 LGHNA and CDR2 YSLEER. CDR3 length: 19 amino acids. The CDR3, as DNA: TGCGCCAGCAGCCCTGAGAACCGGGACCCATCTGCCCACTCCTACGAGCAGTACGTC. Translated: CASSPENRDPSAHSYEQYV.

This clonotype was seen many times. The chain carries TRBV5-1 and TRBJ2-7; a possible D gene is TRBD2 (7 bases). CDR1 and CDR2 from the germline V gene are SGHRS and YFSETQ. The V end lost 2 bases, the J end lost 2 bases, and 11 bases lay between the germline ends. This CDR3 is built from 14 residues. The CDR3 bases are TGCGCCAGCAGCTTCGAGGGGGGGCCCTACGAGCAGTACTTC. This gives the protein CASSFEGGPYEQYF.

This rearrangement joins TRBV4-1 to TRBJ2-5; D may be TRBD2 (6 bases). The CDR3 spans 13 residues. From germline, CDR1 is MGHRA and CDR2 YSYEKL. The ends were cut back, 3 bases at V and 4 bases at J, with 9 bases in the middle. The CDR3 region is CASSHLGGETQYF. Written as DNA, the CDR3 is TGCGCCAGCAGCCACCTGGGGGGAGAGACCCAGTACTTC.

Only a few counts were recorded for this clonotype. The V call is TRBV4-2, the J call TRBJ2-1; D possibly corresponds to TRBD1 (5 bases). With 0 bases removed from V and 0 bases from J, the gap between germline ends came to 9 bases. The germline V gene has CDR1 LGHNA and CDR2 YNFKEQ. The CDR3 consists of 16 residues. The CDR3 bases are TGTGCCAGCAGCCAAGACAGGGTGAGCTCCTACAATGAGCAGTTCTTC. The encoded protein is CASSQDRVSSYNEQFF.

The V call is TRBV10-2, the J call TRBJ1-1, with a possible D match to TRBD1 (6 bases). The CDR3 totals 17 residues. The germline gives CDR1 WSHSY, CDR2 SAAADI. V lost 8 bases to trimming and J lost 3 bases, with 25 bases between them. The CDR3 region is CASRSFGGPYDDTEAFF. In DNA, the CDR3 is TGCGCCAGCCGGTCTTTCGGGGGGCCATACGACGACACTGAAGCTTTCTTT.

This clonotype appeared many times. The rearrangement joins TRBV7-3 to TRBJ1-1, with D tentatively TRBD1 (5 bases). This CDR3 comprises 15 residues. Looked up from germline, CDR1 is SGHTA and CDR2 is FQGTGA. Trimming removed 5 bases from V and 7 bases from J, with 20 bases in between. The CDR3 region is CASSLQGGSRSEAFF. DNA for the CDR3: TGTGCCAGCAGCCTCCAGGGAGGGAGCCGTAGTGAAGCTTTCTTT. Complete variable domain (other parts from reference TRBV7-3 and TRBJ1-1): GAGVSQTPSNKVTEKGKYVELRCDPISGHTALYWYRQSLGQGPEFLIYFQGTGAADDSGLPNDRFFAVRPEGSVSTLKIQRTERGDSAVYLCASSLQGGSRSEAFFGQGTRLTVV.

This rearrangement joins TRBV9 to TRBJ1-2, with D unresolved. The CDR3 is made up of 15 amino acids. Germline V gene data show CDR1 as SGDLS and CDR2 as YYNGEE. Deletions cut 4 bases from V and 1 base from J, with 14 bases between. The CDR3 DNA reads as TGTGCCAGCAGCCCCCAGATCCGCGGTAACTATGGCTACACCTTC. The encoded protein is CASSPQIRGNYGYTF. Variable domain in full (rest from reference TRBV9 and TRBJ1-2): DSGVTQTPKHLITATGQRVTLRCSPRSGDLSVYWYQQSLDQGLQFLIQYYNGEERAKGNILERFSAQQFPDLHSELNLSSLELGDSALYFCASSPQIRGNYGYTFGSGTRLTVV.

The table lists this clonotype with a few counts. The rearrangement uses TRBV20-1 and TRBJ2-3; perhaps TRBD2 as D (6 bases). Germline V CDR1 and CDR2: DFQATT, SNEGSKA (reference sequence). The germline V and J ends were trimmed by 6 bases and 2 bases, with 15 bases remaining between them. This CDR3 spans 14 amino acids. DNA of the CDR3: TGCAGTGCCCCCTTTAGGAGGGTCACAGATACGCAGTATTTT. Translating it yields CSAPFRRVTDTQYF.

The chain is built from TRBV20-1 and TRBJ1-2; D gene ambiguous. The germline gives CDR1 DFQATT, CDR2 SNEGSKA (reference sequence). CDR3 length: 12 amino acids. Between the trimmed V and J ends, which lost 3 bases and 1 base, there was a span of 6 bases. CDR3 bases: TGCAGTGCTAGGGGCCGTAACTATGGCTACACCTTC. It translates to CSARGRNYGYTF.

The chain couples TRBV5-1 to TRBJ2-3; D tentatively fits TRBD1 or TRBD2 (5 bases each). Germline V gene data show CDR1 as SGHRS and CDR2 as YFSETQ. Deletions cut 5 bases from V and 5 bases from J, with 15 bases between. The CDR3 has 14 amino acids. CDR3 in amino acids: CASRPTVGGDTQYF. The CDR3 DNA reads TGCGCCAGCAGGCCGACGGTTGGGGGAGATACGCAGTATTTT.

This clonotype appeared a few times. This chain connects TRBV4-1 to TRBJ2-3; D assignment may be TRBD1 or TRBD2 (5 bases each). Between the trimmed V and J ends, which lost 1 base and 2 bases, there was a span of 13 bases. The CDR3 has 16 amino acids. Germline CDR1 and CDR2: MGHRA and YSYEKL. The CDR3 loop reads CASSQGPGPNTDTQYF. Here the CDR3 DNA reads TGCGCCAGCAGCCAAGGACCGGGACCGAACACAGATACGCAGTATTTT.

Worth noting for this clonotype: One end of the junction does not line up with germline, which may come from a read error. The chain recombines TRBV3-1 with TRBJ2-2, with D hard to call. Germline values: CDR1 LGHDT, CDR2 YNNKEL (reference sequence). The CDR3 is 15 amino acids. The CDR3 DNA follows: TGTGCCACCAGCCAAGGGCTAGAGTACTCCGGGGAGCTGTTTTTT. Residues: CATSQGLEYSGELFF. Based on the CDR3 plus reference TRBV3-1 and TRBJ2-2, the full variable domain is DTAVSQTPKYLVTQMGNDKSIKCEQNLGHDTMYWYKQDSKKFLKIMFSYNNKELIINETVPNRFSPKSPDKAHLNLHINSLELGDSAVYFCATSQGLEYSGELFFGEGSRLTVL.

This chain links TRBV5-1 with TRBJ1-1, with D uncertain. Germline lookup yields CDR1 SGHRS and CDR2 YFSETQ. Trimming took 5 bases from V and 4 from J, leaving 12 bases between them. The CDR3 is made up of 13 amino acids. The CDR3 here is CASSPDQATEAFF. The CDR3 DNA reads TGCGCCAGCAGTCCCGACCAAGCCACTGAAGCTTTCTTT.